A single sample gave rise to the 14 T cell receptor beta chains below, sequenced in a study of cytomegalovirus exposure and HLA in healthy donors (TCRdb year 2017). Library generation was performed with the immunoSEQ multiplex PCR assay. The clones in this table, taken by TCRdb from immuneACCESS, are in-frame only. Not every clone is retained; where verified, under half of the shortfall comes from an unresolved V gene, and the cause of the rest is unknown. For this sample there are 300,000 to 400,000 clones; around 90% appear just once. The top ten clonotypes cover roughly 0.96% of the sample. Sequencing was done on a sample of PBMCs. The receptors here all came from a man aged 25 to 40 in good health and CMV-seronegative.

The V call is TRBV7-2, the J call TRBJ2-2; 8 nucleotides agree with TRBD1. V shed 5 bases, J shed 3 bases, and the junction held 5 bases outside the gene matches. The germline V gene has CDR1 SGHTA and CDR2 FQGNSA. This CDR3 is 15 amino acids long. CDR3 nucleotides: TGTGCCAGCAGCCCGGACAGGGTTTACACCGGGGAGCTGTTTTTT. It codes for CASSPDRVYTGELFF.

This rearrangement joins TRBV7-8 to TRBJ1-5; D is ambiguous. CDR1 is SGHVS, CDR2 FQNEAQ, per germline. The V end was cut by 0 bases, the J end by 6 bases, with 15 bases between. This CDR3 region has 16 residues. The CDR3 reads CASSLAAGTIPQPQHF. Here the CDR3 DNA reads TGTGCCAGCAGCTTAGCTGCGGGAACTATCCCTCAGCCCCAGCATTTT.

The chain has TRBV19 and TRBJ2-2; 8 bases line up with TRBD1. Germline lookup yields CDR1 LNHDA and CDR2 SQIVND (reference sequence). The V and J ends lost 5 bases and 9 bases, in that order; junction bases with no gene match: 11. The CDR3 sequence is 15 residues long. CDR3 loop: CASSLKTGAMRELFF. DNA for the CDR3: TGTGCCAGTAGTTTGAAGACAGGGGCTATGAGGGAGCTGTTTTTT. Complete variable domain (other parts from reference TRBV19 and TRBJ2-2): DGGITQSPKYLFRKEGQNVTLSCEQNLNHDAMYWYRQDPGQGLRLIYYSQIVNDFQKGDIAEGYSVSREKKESFPLTVTSAQKNPTAFYLCASSLKTGAMRELFFGEGSRLTVL.

The V call is TRBV4-1, the J call TRBJ1-3; D possibly corresponds to TRBD1 (6 bases). The germline V gene encodes CDR1 MGHRA and CDR2 YSYEKL. V lost 5 bases and J 0 bases, leaving 14 bases between the germline ends. The CDR3 has 16 residues. The CDR3 DNA sequence: TGCGCCAGCAGCACGCGACAGGTATCCTCTGGAAACACCATATATTTT. Translating gives CASSTRQVSSGNTIYF.

The CDR3 sequence is CASSLFGANTEAFF. In DNA form, the CDR3 reads TGCGCCAGCAGCTTGTTTGGGGCTAACACTGAAGCTTTCTTT. The chain links TRBV5-1 to TRBJ1-1; D might be TRBD1 (5 bases). From germline, CDR1 is SGHRS and CDR2 YFSETQ. This CDR3 is built from 14 residues. The ends were cut back, 1 base at V and 2 bases at J, with 9 bases in the middle.

The chain is built from TRBV27 and TRBJ1-2, with 9 bases matching TRBD1. CDR1 is MNHEY and CDR2 is SMNVEV in the germline V gene (reference sequence). CDR3 length equals 18 residues. V lost 4 bases and J lost 4; bases outside the gene matches: 16. The CDR3 DNA is TGTGCCAGCAGTTCTATAAGGACCGGGACAGGGAGCGGCTATGGCTACACCTTC. Amino acid sequence: CASSSIRTGTGSGYGYTF.

The rearrangement joins TRBV4-3 to TRBJ2-1; TRBD2 might be the D (7 bases). The V gene's germline CDR1 is LGHNA and CDR2 YSLEER. There are 16 residues in the CDR3. Trimming pared 0 bases from V and 5 bases from J, leaving 14 bases between. The CDR3 sequence: CASSQDHGGANNEQFF. CDR3 in DNA: TGCGCCAGCAGCCAAGATCATGGGGGGGCAAACAATGAGCAGTTCTTC.

On this clone: Its ends do not fully match the called genes, so a read error is possible. This sequence joins TRBV20-1 and TRBJ2-1; 9 bases are shared with TRBD2. Germline CDR1 and CDR2: DFQATT and SNEGSKA (reference sequence). The CDR3 is 11 amino acids. CDR3 in amino acids: CSARDKGLALF. DNA for the CDR3: TGCAGTGCTAGAGATAAGGGACTAGCTCTCTTC.

The CDR3 region is CASSVWGAGQPQHF. In DNA, the CDR3 is TGTGCCAGCAGTGTCTGGGGCGCCGGCCAGCCCCAGCATTTT. The chain joins TRBV5-6 to TRBJ1-5; a weak D match, TRBD1 (5 bases). From germline, CDR1 is SGHDT and CDR2 YYEEEE. CDR3 length: 14 residues. Trimming removed 5 bases from V and 7 bases from J, with 16 bases in between.

The chain recombines TRBV9 with TRBJ2-7, with 7 bases matching TRBD1. Trimming took 3 bases from V and 3 from J; bases not matched to a gene: 6. CDR1 is SGDLS, CDR2 YYNGEE, per germline. The CDR3 loop spans 14 amino acids. As DNA, the CDR3 is TGTGCCAGCAGCGCCGGGACAGAGAACTACGAGCAGTACTTC. Protein product: CASSAGTENYEQYF.

In its sample, this clone was seen a few times. This chain joins TRBV6-5 and TRBJ2-7; tentatively, D is TRBD2 (6 bases). The CDR3 is made up of 11 amino acids. The ends were cut back, 1 base at V and 12 bases at J, with 10 bases in the middle. CDR1 MNHEY and CDR2 SVGAGI come from the germline V gene. The CDR3 DNA follows: TGTGCCAGCAGTTACTTTGGGGGGACGTACTTC. Translating gives CASSYFGGTYF.

The rearrangement links TRBV11-2 to TRBJ1-5; D not resolved. V lost 5 bases, J lost 6 bases, and 17 bases lay in between. CDR3 size: 15 residues. Germline V lookup: CDR1 SGHAT, CDR2 FQNNGV. The CDR3 region is CASSEGGLTTQPQHF. The CDR3 region has the DNA TGTGCCAGCAGCGAGGGTGGACTGACTACTCAGCCCCAGCATTTT.

The rearrangement joins TRBV5-6 to TRBJ2-7; D perhaps matches TRBD2 (6 bases). Trimming cost V 0 bases and J 5 bases, with 15 bases left between them. Germline V gene data show CDR1 as SGHDT and CDR2 as YYEEEE. This CDR3 region has 15 residues. The CDR3 nucleotides read TGTGCCAGCAGCTTGGGGAGTTGGGGGGACCACGAGCAGTACTTC. Encoded protein: CASSLGSWGDHEQYF.

A single count supports this clone. The chain is built from TRBV5-1 and TRBJ2-7; 10 bases are a match to TRBD2. Germline CDR1 and CDR2: SGHRS and YFSETQ. This CDR3 contains 16 residues. V lost 4 bases and J lost 4; bases outside the gene matches: 11. Written as DNA, the CDR3 is TGCGCCAGCAGCCTGGGTGGGACTAGCGCGATTTACGAGCAGTACTTC. Protein: CASSLGGTSAIYEQYF.